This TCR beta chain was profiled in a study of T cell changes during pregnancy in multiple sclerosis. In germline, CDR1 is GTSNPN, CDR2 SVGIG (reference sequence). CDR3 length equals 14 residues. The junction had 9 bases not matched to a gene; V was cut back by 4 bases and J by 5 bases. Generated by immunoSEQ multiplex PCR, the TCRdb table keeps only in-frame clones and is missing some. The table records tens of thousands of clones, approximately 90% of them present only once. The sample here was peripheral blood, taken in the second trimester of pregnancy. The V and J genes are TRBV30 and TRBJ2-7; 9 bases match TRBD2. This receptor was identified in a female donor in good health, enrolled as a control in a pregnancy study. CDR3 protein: CAWNSIAGVNEQYF. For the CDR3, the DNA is TGTGCCTGGAACTCCATAGCGGGAGTGAACGAGCAGTACTTC.